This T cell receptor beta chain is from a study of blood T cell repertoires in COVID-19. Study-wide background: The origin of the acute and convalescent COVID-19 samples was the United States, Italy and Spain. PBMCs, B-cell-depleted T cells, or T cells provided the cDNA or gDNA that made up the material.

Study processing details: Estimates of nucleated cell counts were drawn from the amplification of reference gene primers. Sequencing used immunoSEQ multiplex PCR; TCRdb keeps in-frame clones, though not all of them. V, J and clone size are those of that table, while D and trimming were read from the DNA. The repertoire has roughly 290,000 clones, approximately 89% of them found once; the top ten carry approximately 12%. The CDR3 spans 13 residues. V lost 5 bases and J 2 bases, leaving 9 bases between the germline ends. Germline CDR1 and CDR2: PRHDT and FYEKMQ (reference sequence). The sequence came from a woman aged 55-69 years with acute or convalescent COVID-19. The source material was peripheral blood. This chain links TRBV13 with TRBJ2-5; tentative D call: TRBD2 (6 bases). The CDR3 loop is CASSRDFQETQYF. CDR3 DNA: TGTGCCAGCAGCCGGGACTTTCAAGAGACCCAGTACTTC.